Listed below are T cell receptor beta chains from one sample, sequenced in a study of blood T cell repertoires in COVID-19. Sequenced by immunoSEQ multiplex PCR; TCRdb stores in-frame clones only, minus some. The sample has under 400,000 clones, approximately 89% seen once. The material sequenced was peripheral blood. These receptors came from a woman aged 60-75 years with COVID-19, enrolled during active disease. CDR3s include the opening cysteine and the closing phenylalanine or tryptophan. The D gene is left open where the match is weak. Only part of the rows carry a size: once, few, many, or a class if the clone is expanded.

clone_size j_call v_call d_call cdr3_nt cdr3_aa
few TRBJ1-2 TRBV7-3 - TGTGCCAGCAGCTTAACTCACGGAGGGGATGGCTACACCTTC CASSLTHGGDGYTF
- TRBJ1-2 TRBV3-1/TRBV3-2 TRBD1 TGTGCCAGCAGCCAAACAGGGGGCGGTGGCTACACCTTC CASSQTGGGGYTF
- TRBJ2-7 TRBV10-2 TRBD2 TGCGCCAGCAGTGTTGGGGTCTCGCGGGGGAGCTACGAGCAGTACTTC CASSVGVSRGSYEQYF
- TRBJ1-3 TRBV4-1 TRBD1 TGCGCCAGCAGCCTATACCTGGATACGGGCGTCAGGGGGGCTGGAAACACCATATATTTT CASSLYLDTGVRGAGNTIYF
- TRBJ2-4 TRBV6-1 TRBD2 TGTGCCAGCAGTGAATCTGCGGGGGGGCCCATTCAGTACTTC CASSESAGGPIQYF
- TRBJ1-1 TRBV9 - TGTGCCAGCAGCGTAAATAGGGAGATGAACACTGAAGCTTTCTTT CASSVNREMNTEAFF
- TRBJ2-7 TRBV4-2 TRBD1 TGTGCCAGCAGCCAAAGGACAGGGACTTACGAGCAGTACTTC CASSQRTGTYEQYF
- TRBJ1-6 TRBV9 TRBD1 TGTGCCAGCAGCGTTACCGGGACAGGGGATTCACCCCTCCACTTT CASSVTGTGDSPLHF
few TRBJ1-3 TRBV13 - TGTGCCAGCAGCTCGGGACTGTTCTCTGGAAACACCATATATTTT CASSSGLFSGNTIYF
once TRBJ1-2 TRBV2 - TGTGCCAGCAGTGTGGACAGCCCTTATGGCTACACCTTC CASSVDSPYGYTF
- TRBJ2-3 TRBV6-5 - TGTGCTACAGCTCAGGGCAGCACAGATACGCAGTATTTT CATAQGSTDTQYF
- TRBJ1-1 TRBV7-9 - TGTGCCAGCAGCTTGACAGTGAACACTGAAGCTTTCTTT CASSLTVNTEAFF
- TRBJ1-1 TRBV6-5 - TGTGCCAGCAATCCACGGGGAAGGGACACTGAAGCTTTCTTT CASNPRGRDTEAFF
- TRBJ1-5 TRBV6-5 - TGTGCCAGCAGGCGGGACGAAATCATGGGGCCCCAGCATTTT CASRRDEIMGPQHF
- TRBJ1-5 TRBV18 - TGTGCCAGCTCACCCGACAGATTCAATCAGCCCCAGCATTTT CASSPDRFNQPQHF
- TRBJ2-7 TRBV5-1 - TGCGCCAGCAGCTTGGGGCAGGCTCCATCCTACGAGCAGTACTTC CASSLGQAPSYEQYF
once TRBJ2-5 TRBV4-1 - TGCGCCAGCAGCCTCCCTCAGGAGACCCAGTACTTC CASSLPQETQYF
once TRBJ2-6 TRBV3-1/TRBV3-2 TRBD1 TGTGCCAGCAGCAAGGACAGGGGGGCTGGGGCCAACGTCCTGACTTTC CASSKDRGAGANVLTF
- TRBJ2-3 TRBV6-5 TRBD2 TGTGCCAGCAGTACGACTAGCGGGGGAGGAGATACGCAGTATTTT CASSTTSGGGDTQYF
- TRBJ1-5 TRBV11-2 - TGTGCCAGCAGCTTCACAGGGATCAATCAGCCCCAGCATTTT CASSFTGINQPQHF
- TRBJ1-2 TRBV29-1 - TGCAGCGTCGAGGACAGTAACTATGGCTACACCTTC CSVEDSNYGYTF
- TRBJ1-6 TRBV4-2 TRBD1 TGTGCCAGCAGCCGTACAGGGGGGCAAGGTTCACCCCTCCACTTT CASSRTGGQGSPLHF
- TRBJ2-7 TRBV20-1 - TGCAGTGCTAGTGACATCGGGCAGTACTTC CSASDIGQYF
- TRBJ1-1 TRBV28 TRBD1 TGTGCCAGCAGTTCGAATCACAGGGGCGGTTACACTGAAGCTTTCTTT CASSSNHRGGYTEAFF
- TRBJ1-1 TRBV7-9 TRBD1 TGTGCCAGCAGCTTAGTTGTCGACAGGGACGTTTTGAAAGCTTTCTTT CASSLVVDRDVLKAFF